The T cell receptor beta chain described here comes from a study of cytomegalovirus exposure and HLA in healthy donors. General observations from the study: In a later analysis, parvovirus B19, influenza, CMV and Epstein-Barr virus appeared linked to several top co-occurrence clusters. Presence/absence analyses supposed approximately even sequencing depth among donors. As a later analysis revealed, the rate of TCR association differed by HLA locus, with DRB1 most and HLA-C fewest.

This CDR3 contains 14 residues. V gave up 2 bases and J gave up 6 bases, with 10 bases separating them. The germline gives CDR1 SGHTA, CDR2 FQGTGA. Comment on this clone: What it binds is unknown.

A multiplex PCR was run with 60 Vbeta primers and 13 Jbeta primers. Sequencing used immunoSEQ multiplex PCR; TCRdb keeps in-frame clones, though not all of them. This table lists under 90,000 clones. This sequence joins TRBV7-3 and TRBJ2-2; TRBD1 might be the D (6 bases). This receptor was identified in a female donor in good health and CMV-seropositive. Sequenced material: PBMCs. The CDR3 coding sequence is TGTGCCAGCAGCTTATATCAGGGGTCCGGGGAGCTGTTTTTT. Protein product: CASSLYQGSGELFF.